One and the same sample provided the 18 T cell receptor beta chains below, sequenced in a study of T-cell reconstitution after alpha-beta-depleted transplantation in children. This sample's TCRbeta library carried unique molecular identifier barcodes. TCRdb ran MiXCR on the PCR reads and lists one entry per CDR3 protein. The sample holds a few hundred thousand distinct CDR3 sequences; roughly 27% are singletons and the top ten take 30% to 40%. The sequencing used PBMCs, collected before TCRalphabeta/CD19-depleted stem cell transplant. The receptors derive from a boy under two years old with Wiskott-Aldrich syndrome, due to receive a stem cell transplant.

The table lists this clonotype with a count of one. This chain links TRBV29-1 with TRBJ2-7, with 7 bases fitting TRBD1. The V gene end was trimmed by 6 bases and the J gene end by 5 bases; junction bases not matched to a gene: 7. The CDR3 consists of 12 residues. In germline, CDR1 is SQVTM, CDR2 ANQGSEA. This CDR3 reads CSVRQGPDEQYF. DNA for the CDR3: TGCAGCGTAAGACAGGGTCCCGACGAGCAGTACTTC.

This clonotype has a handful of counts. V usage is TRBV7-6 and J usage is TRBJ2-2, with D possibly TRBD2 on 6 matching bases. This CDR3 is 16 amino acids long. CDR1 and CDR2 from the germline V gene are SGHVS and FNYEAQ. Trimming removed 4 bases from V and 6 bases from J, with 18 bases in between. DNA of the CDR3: TGTGCCAGCAGCTCAATCAACCCTAGCGTCCCCGGGGAGCTGTTTTTT. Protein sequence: CASSSINPSVPGELFF.

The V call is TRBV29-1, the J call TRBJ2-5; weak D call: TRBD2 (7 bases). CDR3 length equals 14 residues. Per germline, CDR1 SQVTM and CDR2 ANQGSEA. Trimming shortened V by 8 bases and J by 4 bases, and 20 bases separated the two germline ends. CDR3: CSLRGGRIGETQYF. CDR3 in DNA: TGCAGCTTGAGGGGGGGGCGCATCGGAGAGACCCAGTACTTC.

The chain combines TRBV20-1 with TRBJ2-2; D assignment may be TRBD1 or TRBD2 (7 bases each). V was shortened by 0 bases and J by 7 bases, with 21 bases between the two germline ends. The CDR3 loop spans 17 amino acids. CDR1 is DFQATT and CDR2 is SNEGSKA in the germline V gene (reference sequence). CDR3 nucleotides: TGCAGTGCTAGAGACTTCCTAAGGGGGCGGGAGCACGGGGAGCTGTTTTTT. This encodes CSARDFLRGREHGELFF.

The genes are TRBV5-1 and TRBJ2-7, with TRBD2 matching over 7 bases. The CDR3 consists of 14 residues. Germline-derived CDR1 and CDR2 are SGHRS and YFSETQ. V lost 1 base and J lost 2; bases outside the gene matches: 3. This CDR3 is CASSLTSVTYEQYF. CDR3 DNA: TGCGCCAGCAGCTTGACTAGCGTTACCTACGAGCAGTACTTC.

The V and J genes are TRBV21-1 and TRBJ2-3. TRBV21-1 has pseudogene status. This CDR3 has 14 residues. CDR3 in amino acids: CASSNLQSTDTQYF. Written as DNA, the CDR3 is TGTGCCAGCAGCAATTTGCAAAGCACAGATACGCAGTATTTT.

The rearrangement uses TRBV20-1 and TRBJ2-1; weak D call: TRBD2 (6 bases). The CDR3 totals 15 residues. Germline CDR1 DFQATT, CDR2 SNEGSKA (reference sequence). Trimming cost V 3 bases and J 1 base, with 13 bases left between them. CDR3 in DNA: TGCAGTGCTAGGCCCGCCAGCGGGTCCTACAATGAGCAGTTCTTC. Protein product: CSARPASGSYNEQFF.

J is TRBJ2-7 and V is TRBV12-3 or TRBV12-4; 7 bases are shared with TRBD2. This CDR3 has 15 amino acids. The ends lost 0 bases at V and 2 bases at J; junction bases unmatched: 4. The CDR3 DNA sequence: TGTGCCAGCAGTTTAGCAGCGGGGCCTACCTACGAGCAGTACTTC. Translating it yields CASSLAAGPTYEQYF.

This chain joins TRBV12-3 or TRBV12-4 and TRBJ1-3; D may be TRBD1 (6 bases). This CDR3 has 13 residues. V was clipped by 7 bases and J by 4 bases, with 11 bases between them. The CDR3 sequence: CASNQGTGNTIYF. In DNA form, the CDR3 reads TGTGCCAGCAACCAGGGGACAGGAAACACCATATATTTT.

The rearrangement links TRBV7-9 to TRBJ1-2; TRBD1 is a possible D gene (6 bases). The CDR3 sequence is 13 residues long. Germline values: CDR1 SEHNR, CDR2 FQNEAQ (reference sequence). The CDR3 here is CAAGGGGYYGYTF. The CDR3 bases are TGTGCAGCGGGTGGAGGGGGATACTATGGCTACACCTTC.

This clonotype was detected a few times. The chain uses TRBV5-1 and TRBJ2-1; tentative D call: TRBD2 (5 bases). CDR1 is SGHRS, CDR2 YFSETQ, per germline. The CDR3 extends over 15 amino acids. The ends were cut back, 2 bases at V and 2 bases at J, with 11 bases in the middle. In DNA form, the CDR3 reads TGCGCCAGCAGCTTTAGCGATACCCCCTACAATGAGCAGTTCTTC. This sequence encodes CASSFSDTPYNEQFF.

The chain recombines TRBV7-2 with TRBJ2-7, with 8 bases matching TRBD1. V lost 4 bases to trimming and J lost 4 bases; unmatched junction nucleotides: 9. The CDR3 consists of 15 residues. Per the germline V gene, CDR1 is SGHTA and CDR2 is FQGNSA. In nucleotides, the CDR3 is TGTGCCAGCAGCTCCCACGACAGGGGAATTTACGAGCAGTACTTC. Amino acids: CASSSHDRGIYEQYF.

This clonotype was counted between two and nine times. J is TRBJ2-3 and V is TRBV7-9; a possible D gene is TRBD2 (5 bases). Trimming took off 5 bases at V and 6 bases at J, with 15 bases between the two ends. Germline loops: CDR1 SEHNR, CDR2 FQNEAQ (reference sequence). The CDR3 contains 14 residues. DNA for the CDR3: TGTGCCAGCAGCCCCCGGCTAGCACCGGATACGCAGTATTTT. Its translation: CASSPRLAPDTQYF.

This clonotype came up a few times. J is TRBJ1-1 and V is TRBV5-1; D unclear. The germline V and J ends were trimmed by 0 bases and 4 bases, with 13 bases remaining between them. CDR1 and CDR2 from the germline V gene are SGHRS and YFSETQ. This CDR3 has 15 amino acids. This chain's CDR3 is CASSLEAGLGTEAFF. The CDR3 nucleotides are TGCGCCAGCAGCTTGGAGGCGGGATTGGGCACTGAAGCTTTCTTT.

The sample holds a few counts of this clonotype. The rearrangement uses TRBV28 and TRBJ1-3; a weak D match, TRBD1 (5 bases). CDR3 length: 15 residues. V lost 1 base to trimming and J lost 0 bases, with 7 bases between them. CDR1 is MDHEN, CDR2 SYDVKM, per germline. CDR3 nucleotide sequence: TGTGCCAGCAGTTTATTGGGGGACTCTGGAAACACCATATATTTT. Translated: CASSLLGDSGNTIYF.

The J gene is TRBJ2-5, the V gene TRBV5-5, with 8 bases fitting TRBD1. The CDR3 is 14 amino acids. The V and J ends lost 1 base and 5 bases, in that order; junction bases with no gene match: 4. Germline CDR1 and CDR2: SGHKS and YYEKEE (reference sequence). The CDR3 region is CASSLTGGFETQYF. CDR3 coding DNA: TGTGCCAGCAGCTTGACAGGGGGGTTCGAGACCCAGTACTTC. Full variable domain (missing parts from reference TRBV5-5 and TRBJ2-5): DAGVTQSPTHLIKTRGQQVTLRCSPISGHKSVSWYQQVLGQGPQFIFQYYEKEERGRGNFPDRFSARQFPNYSSELNVNALLLGDSALYLCASSLTGGFETQYFGPGTRLLVL.

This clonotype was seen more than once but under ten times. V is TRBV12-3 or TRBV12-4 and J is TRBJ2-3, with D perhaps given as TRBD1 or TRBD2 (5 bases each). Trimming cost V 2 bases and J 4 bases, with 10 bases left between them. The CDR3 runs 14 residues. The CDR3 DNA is TGTGCCAGCAGTTTAATCGGGGCGGCAGATACGCAGTATTTT. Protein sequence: CASSLIGAADTQYF.

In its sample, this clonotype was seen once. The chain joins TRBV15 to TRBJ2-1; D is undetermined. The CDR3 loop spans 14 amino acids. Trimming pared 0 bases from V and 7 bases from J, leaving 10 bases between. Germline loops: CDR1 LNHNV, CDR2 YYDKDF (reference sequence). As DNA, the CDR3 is TGTGCCACCAGCAGAGATTCGGCACGGAATGAGCAGTTCTTC. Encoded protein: CATSRDSARNEQFF.